This TCR beta chain was identified in a study of blood T cells in healthy people across ages. Notes on the study in general: TCR beta diversity, measured per million T cells, fell in a roughly linear way with age. Possibly, changes in expanded clonotypes were confounded because donor CMV status was unknown. Diversity of TCR beta correlated strongly with naive T cell percentage.

CDR3 size: 15 residues. Germline CDR1 reads ENHRY; CDR2 reads SYGVKD. V was clipped by 6 bases and J by 2 bases, with 17 bases between them. It was with a sample-barcoded 5' primer and a J-beta primer mix that a second PCR of roughly 6 to 12 cycles was run. In TCRdb, the 5' RACE reads were re-called with MiXCR into one record per CDR3 protein. The profile covers 550,000 to 750,000 distinct CDR3 sequences, with under 25% appearing a single time and under 4% taken by the ten largest. With each sample, at least 5 micrograms of total RNA were extracted. On this clonotype: Its antigen is not known.

The sample was blood. This TCR was recovered from a man between 70 and 80 years old in good health. V and J are TRBV10-3 and TRBJ2-7; perhaps TRBD2 as D (6 bases). The CDR3 bases are TGTGCCATCAGCGAGGAGGCTAGCGTAACCTACGAGCAGTACTTC. It codes for CAISEEASVTYEQYF.